One sample yielded the 27 T cell receptor beta chains listed below, sequenced in a study of shared clonotypes between healthy human individuals. Sequencing was performed with immunoSEQ multiplex PCR; in TCRdb, only in-frame clones are kept and a portion is missing. Here the sample spans roughly 810,000 clones, approximately 96% being singletons. Naive CD8 cells were CD45RO-negative, positively selected for CCR7, excluding terminally differentiated effector memory CD45RA+ cells. The source material was naive CD8+ T cells sorted from blood. All receptors derive from a man aged 25-45 years in good health.

The chain uses TRBV9 and TRBJ1-4; the match to TRBD1 covers 7 bases. CDR1 and CDR2 from the germline V gene are SGDLS and YYNGEE. V shed 3 bases and J 4 bases; nucleotides not matched to a gene: 6. This CDR3 region has 15 residues. The CDR3 reads CASSGTGGSNEKLFF. CDR3 coding DNA: TGTGCCAGCAGCGGGACAGGTGGAAGTAATGAAAAACTGTTTTTT.

This chain links TRBV5-4 with TRBJ1-3; no definite D call. Germline values: CDR1 SGHNT, CDR2 YYREEE (reference sequence). Deletions cut 0 bases from V and 4 bases from J, with 8 bases between. The CDR3 is made up of 14 amino acids. CDR3 loop: CASSLDGHGNTIYF. The CDR3 DNA follows: TGTGCCAGCAGCTTGGACGGCCACGGAAACACCATATATTTT.

This chain connects TRBV4-3 to TRBJ1-1, with unresolved D. This CDR3 region has 13 residues. V lost 0 bases and J 6 bases, leaving 8 bases between the germline ends. From germline, CDR1 is LGHNA and CDR2 YSLEER. The CDR3 is CASSQDPVSEAFF. The CDR3 coding sequence is TGCGCCAGCAGCCAAGATCCGGTATCTGAAGCTTTCTTT.

V is TRBV11-2 and J is TRBJ2-7, with a weak D call TRBD1 (6 bases). Trimming cost V 1 base and J 2 bases, with 12 bases left between them. This CDR3 comprises 15 residues. Germline lookup yields CDR1 SGHAT and CDR2 FQNNGV. This CDR3 is CASSLVQGSPYEQYF. CDR3 DNA: TGTGCCAGCAGCTTAGTCCAGGGGAGCCCCTACGAGCAGTACTTC.

The chain has TRBV10-3 and TRBJ2-2; D is undetermined. The CDR3 extends over 12 amino acids. V was cut by 4 bases and J by 7 bases, with 7 bases left in between. Per the germline V gene, CDR1 is ENHRY and CDR2 is SYGVKD. The CDR3 is CAISVKNGELFF. CDR3 bases: TGTGCCATCAGTGTTAAAAACGGGGAGCTGTTTTTT.

Notes on this clone: Other DNA sequences in this sample translate to the same CDR3. CDR3 region: CASSLYTGELFF. In nucleotides, the CDR3 is TGTGCCAGCAGTTTATACACCGGGGAGCTGTTTTTT. The J gene is TRBJ2-2, the V gene TRBV27; D uncertain. Germline CDR1 is MNHEY and CDR2 is SMNVEV (reference sequence). This CDR3 spans 12 amino acids. V was pared by 1 base and J by 3 bases, with 0 bases between.

This chain uses TRBV7-2 with TRBJ2-1; a weak D match, TRBD2 (5 bases). V was trimmed by 5 bases and J by 4 bases, leaving 18 bases between them. CDR1 SGHTA and CDR2 FQGNSA come from the germline V gene. The CDR3 loop spans 16 amino acids. For the CDR3, the DNA is TGTGCCAGCAGCATCGATAGGTCACAGCGGTACAATGAGCAGTTCTTC. As protein: CASSIDRSQRYNEQFF.

The chain has TRBV7-9 and TRBJ2-1; no reliable D call. This CDR3 is 12 amino acids long. The germline gives CDR1 SEHNR, CDR2 FQNEAQ (reference sequence). Between the trimmed V and J ends, which lost 5 bases and 9 bases, there was a span of 11 bases. CDR3 nucleotide sequence: TGTGCCAGCAGCCCCAGATATCGTGAGCAGTTCTTC. Amino acids: CASSPRYREQFF.

J is TRBJ2-7 and V is TRBV27, with TRBD1 matching 10 bases. The CDR3 loop spans 12 amino acids. Per germline, CDR1 MNHEY and CDR2 SMNVEV (reference sequence). The CDR3 region is CVSGTGAYEQYF. The CDR3 DNA sequence: TGTGTATCCGGGACAGGGGCCTACGAGCAGTACTTC.

The chain employs TRBV5-8 and TRBJ1-1, with D maybe TRBD1 (5 bases). Germline V gives CDR1 SGHTS, CDR2 YDEGEE. V shed 0 bases and J shed 5 bases, with 14 bases lying between them. This CDR3 is 15 amino acids long. The CDR3 bases are TGTGCCAGCAGCTTGGGCCCGGGGGGATCGACTGAAGCTTTCTTT. Translation gives CASSLGPGGSTEAFF.

The chain uses TRBV7-6 and TRBJ2-7; D gene uncertain. This CDR3 contains 14 residues. V was shortened by 4 bases and J by 1 base, with 11 bases between the two germline ends. From germline, CDR1 is SGHVS and CDR2 FNYEAQ. This chain's CDR3 is CASSSQDGSYEQYF. The CDR3 DNA is TGTGCCAGCAGCTCCCAGGACGGATCCTACGAGCAGTACTTC.

The chain joins TRBV7-2 to TRBJ2-1; TRBD2 is a possible D gene (5 bases). The germline V gene encodes CDR1 SGHTA and CDR2 FQGNSA. V was cut by 5 bases and J by 5 bases, with 7 bases left in between. The CDR3 contains 12 residues. For the CDR3, the DNA is TGTGCCAGCAGCGGACTCGACAATGAGCAGTTCTTC. Translating gives CASSGLDNEQFF.

The V gene is TRBV19, the J gene TRBJ2-3; D might be TRBD1 (5 bases). There are 14 residues in the CDR3. The V end was cut by 1 base, the J end by 3 bases, with 8 bases between. CDR1 is LNHDA and CDR2 is SQIVND in the germline V gene (reference sequence). Here the CDR3 reads CASSIGTLTDTQYF. The CDR3 region has the DNA TGTGCCAGTAGTATAGGGACATTAACAGATACGCAGTATTTT.

The V call is TRBV4-1, the J call TRBJ2-7; 9 nucleotides match TRBD1. The CDR3 covers 14 residues. Germline assignment: CDR1 MGHRA and CDR2 YSYEKL. Trimming cost V 3 bases and J 5 bases; bases outside gene matches: 5. CDR3: CASSHRDRAHEQYF. DNA for the CDR3: TGCGCCAGCAGCCACCGGGACAGGGCCCACGAGCAGTACTTC.

With regard to this clone: Other DNA sequences in the sample encode the same CDR3. The rearrangement uses TRBV9 and TRBJ2-7; 8 bases map to TRBD1. Germline-derived CDR1 and CDR2 are SGDLS and YYNGEE. The CDR3 spans 14 residues. The V and J ends lost 0 bases and 2 bases, in that order; junction bases with no gene match: 1. CDR3: CASSVGTGPYEQYF. CDR3 sequence (DNA): TGTGCCAGCAGCGTAGGGACAGGGCCCTACGAGCAGTACTTC.

The V call is TRBV20-1, the J call TRBJ1-2; no clear D. CDR3 length: 11 amino acids. V lost 6 bases and J lost 6, with 11 bases in between. Germline loops: CDR1 DFQATT, CDR2 SNEGSKA (reference sequence). The CDR3, as DNA: TGCAGTGCAGGCTGGGTCCATGGCTACACCTTC. Translating gives CSAGWVHGYTF.

This clone turned up a few times. CDR3 loop: CASSQASSASYEQYF. The DNA of the CDR3 is TGCGCCAGCAGCCAGGCCTCCTCGGCCTCCTACGAGCAGTACTTC. This rearrangement joins TRBV4-3 to TRBJ2-7; no clear D gene. The CDR3 length is 15 residues. Trimming shortened V by 3 bases and J by 0 bases, and 12 bases separated the two germline ends. Germline V CDR1 and CDR2: LGHNA, YSLEER.

The chain employs TRBV9 and TRBJ2-5, with TRBD1 matching 9 bases. The CDR3 has 17 amino acids. Germline values: CDR1 SGDLS, CDR2 YYNGEE. Trimming removed 1 base from V and 4 bases from J; junction bases left unmatched: 11. CDR3 bases: TGTGCCAGCAGCGTACACAGGGGGCGCGAATTGCCAGAGACCCAGTACTTC. Amino acids: CASSVHRGRELPETQYF.

The rearrangement links TRBV5-1 to TRBJ2-2; possible D gene TRBD1, 5 bases. Deletions cut 0 bases from V and 1 base from J, with 10 bases between. Germline V gives CDR1 SGHRS, CDR2 YFSETQ. This CDR3 spans 16 amino acids. CDR3 bases: TGCGCCAGCAGCTTGGCCCTTCAGGGGAACACCGGGGAGCTGTTTTTT. Amino acid sequence: CASSLALQGNTGELFF.

This chain connects TRBV27 to TRBJ2-7; a possible D gene is TRBD2 (6 bases). This CDR3 is built from 13 residues. Per germline, CDR1 MNHEY and CDR2 SMNVEV (reference sequence). V lost 6 bases to trimming and J lost 2 bases, with 11 bases between them. The DNA for the CDR3 is TGTGCCAGCAGCCGGGACTCTACCTACGAGCAGTACTTC. It yields the protein CASSRDSTYEQYF.

The chain recombines TRBV7-9 with TRBJ2-1, with 10 nucleotides matching TRBD2. The CDR3 length is 17 residues. With V trimmed by 1 base and J by 9 bases, 12 bases remained unmatched. Germline V CDR1 and CDR2: SEHNR, FQNEAQ (reference sequence). CDR3: CASSLGTSGPRWIEQFF. The CDR3 DNA reads TGTGCCAGCAGCTTAGGGACTAGCGGTCCCCGATGGATTGAGCAGTTCTTC.

The chain has TRBV28 and TRBJ2-1; D gene ambiguous. CDR3 length: 16 residues. V dropped 2 bases and J dropped 11 bases, with 22 bases sitting between them. Germline CDR1 is MDHEN and CDR2 is SYDVKM. The CDR3 is CASSLEGLAASFQQFF. CDR3 in DNA: TGTGCCAGCAGTTTAGAAGGATTAGCAGCATCGTTCCAGCAGTTCTTC.

The V gene is TRBV9, the J gene TRBJ2-2; the D gene could be TRBD1 or TRBD2 (6 bases each). This CDR3 contains 16 residues. The germline V gene encodes CDR1 SGDLS and CDR2 YYNGEE. Trimming cost V 2 bases and J 3 bases, with 14 bases left between them. The chain's CDR3 is CASSVRRGHDTGELFF. The CDR3, as DNA: TGTGCCAGCAGCGTTCGGCGGGGACATGACACCGGGGAGCTGTTTTTT.

Notes on this clone: Additional DNA sequences in this sample encode the identical CDR3. The rearrangement uses TRBV19 and TRBJ2-1, with a tentative D call TRBD2 (5 bases). The length of the CDR3 is 15 residues. Germline V gene data show CDR1 as LNHDA and CDR2 as SQIVND (reference sequence). Between the trimmed V and J ends, which lost 3 bases and 0 bases, there was a span of 9 bases. The CDR3: CASSMSGSSYNEQFF. The CDR3 nucleotides read TGTGCCAGTAGTATGTCGGGAAGCTCCTACAATGAGCAGTTCTTC.

In this sample, this clone turned up a few times. V usage is TRBV27 and J usage is TRBJ2-7; either TRBD1 or TRBD2 may fit D (5 bases each). Germline CDR1 MNHEY, CDR2 SMNVEV (reference sequence). Trimming removed 6 bases from V and 1 base from J, with 19 bases in between. CDR3 size: 16 residues. The CDR3 reads CASSNLLGPLSYEQYF. The DNA of the CDR3 is TGTGCCAGCAGCAACCTTCTGGGACCCCTATCCTACGAGCAGTACTTC.

The chain recombines TRBV19 with TRBJ1-4; 12 bases are a match to TRBD1. V dropped 6 bases and J dropped 2; count of bases not matched to a gene: 7. The germline gives CDR1 LNHDA, CDR2 SQIVND (reference sequence). This CDR3 region has 17 residues. The CDR3 DNA reads TGTGCCAGTAGAGATCCGGGACAGGGGGCGACTAATGAAAAACTGTTTTTT. It codes for CASRDPGQGATNEKLFF.

The count of this clone is one. The chain carries TRBV7-2 and TRBJ1-5; D call uncertain. The CDR3 runs 15 residues. Trimming took off 1 base at V and 0 bases at J, with 7 bases between the two ends. CDR1 is SGHTA and CDR2 is FQGNSA in the germline V gene. The CDR3 here is CASSLVDDSNQPQHF. The CDR3 DNA follows: TGTGCCAGCAGCTTAGTGGATGATAGCAATCAGCCCCAGCATTTT.